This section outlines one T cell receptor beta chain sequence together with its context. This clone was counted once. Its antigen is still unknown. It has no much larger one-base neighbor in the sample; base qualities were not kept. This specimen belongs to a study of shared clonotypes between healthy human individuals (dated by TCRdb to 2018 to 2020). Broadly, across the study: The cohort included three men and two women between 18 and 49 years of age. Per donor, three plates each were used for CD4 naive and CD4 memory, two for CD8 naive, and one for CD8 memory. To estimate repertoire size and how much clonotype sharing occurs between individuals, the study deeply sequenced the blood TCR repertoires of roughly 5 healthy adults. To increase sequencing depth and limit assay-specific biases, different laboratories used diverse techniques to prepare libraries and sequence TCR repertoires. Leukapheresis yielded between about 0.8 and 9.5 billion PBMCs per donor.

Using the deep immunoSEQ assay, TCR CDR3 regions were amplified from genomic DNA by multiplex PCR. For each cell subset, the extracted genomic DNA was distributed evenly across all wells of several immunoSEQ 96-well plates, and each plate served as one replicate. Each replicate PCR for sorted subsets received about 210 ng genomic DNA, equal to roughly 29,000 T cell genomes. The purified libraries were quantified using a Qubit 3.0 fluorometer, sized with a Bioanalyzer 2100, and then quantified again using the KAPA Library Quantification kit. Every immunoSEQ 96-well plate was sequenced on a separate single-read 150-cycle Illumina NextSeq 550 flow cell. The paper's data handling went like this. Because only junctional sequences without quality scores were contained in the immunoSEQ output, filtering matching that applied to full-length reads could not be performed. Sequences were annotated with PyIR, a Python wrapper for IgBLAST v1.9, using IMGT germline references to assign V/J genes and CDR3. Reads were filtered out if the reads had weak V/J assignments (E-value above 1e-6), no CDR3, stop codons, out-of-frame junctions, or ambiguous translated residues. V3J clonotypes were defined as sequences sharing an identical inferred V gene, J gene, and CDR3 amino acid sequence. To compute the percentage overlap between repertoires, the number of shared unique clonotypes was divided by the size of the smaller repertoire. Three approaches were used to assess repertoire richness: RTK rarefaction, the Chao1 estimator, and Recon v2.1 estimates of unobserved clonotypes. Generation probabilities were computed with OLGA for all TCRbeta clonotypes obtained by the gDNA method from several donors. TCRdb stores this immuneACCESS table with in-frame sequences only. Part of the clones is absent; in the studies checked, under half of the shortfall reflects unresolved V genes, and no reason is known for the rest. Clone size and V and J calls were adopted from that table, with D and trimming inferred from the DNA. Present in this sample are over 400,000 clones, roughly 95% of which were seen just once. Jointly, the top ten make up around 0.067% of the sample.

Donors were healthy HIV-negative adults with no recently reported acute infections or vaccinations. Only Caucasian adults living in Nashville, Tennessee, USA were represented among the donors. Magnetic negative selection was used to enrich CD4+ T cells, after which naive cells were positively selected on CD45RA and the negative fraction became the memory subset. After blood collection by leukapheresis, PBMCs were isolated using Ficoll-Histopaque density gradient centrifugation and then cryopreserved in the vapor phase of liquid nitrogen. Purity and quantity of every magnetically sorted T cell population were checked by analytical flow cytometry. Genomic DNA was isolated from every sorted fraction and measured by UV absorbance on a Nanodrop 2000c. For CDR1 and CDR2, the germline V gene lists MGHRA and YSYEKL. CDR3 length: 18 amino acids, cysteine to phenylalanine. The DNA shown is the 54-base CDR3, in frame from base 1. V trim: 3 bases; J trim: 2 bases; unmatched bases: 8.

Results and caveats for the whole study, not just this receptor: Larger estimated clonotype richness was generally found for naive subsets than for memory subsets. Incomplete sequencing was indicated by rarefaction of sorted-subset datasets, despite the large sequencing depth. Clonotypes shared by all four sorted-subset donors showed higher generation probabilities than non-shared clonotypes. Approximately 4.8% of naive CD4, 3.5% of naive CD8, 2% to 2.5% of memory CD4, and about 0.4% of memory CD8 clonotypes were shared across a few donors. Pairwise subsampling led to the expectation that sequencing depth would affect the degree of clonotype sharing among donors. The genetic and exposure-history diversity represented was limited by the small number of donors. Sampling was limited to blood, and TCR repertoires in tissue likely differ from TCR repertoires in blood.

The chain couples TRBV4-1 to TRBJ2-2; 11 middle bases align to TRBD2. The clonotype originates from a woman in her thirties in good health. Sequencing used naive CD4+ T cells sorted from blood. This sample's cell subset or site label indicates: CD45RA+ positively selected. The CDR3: CASSQGKLAGDNTGELFF. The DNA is TGCGCCAGCAGCCAGGGGAAACTAGCGGGAGATAACACCGGGGAGCTGTTTTTT.